A single sample gave rise to the 23 T cell receptor beta chains below, sequenced in a study of blood T cell repertoires in COVID-19. Assay: immunoSEQ multiplex PCR; the TCRdb copy retains only in-frame clones and omits some. The sample carries 250,000 to 300,000 clones, 80% to 90% recorded once. Sample: peripheral blood. The receptors were gathered from a woman aged 25 to 39 with COVID-19, enrolled during active disease.

The chain uses TRBV11-2 and TRBJ2-1; D might be TRBD2 (7 bases). CDR1 and CDR2 (germline): SGHAT, FQNNGV. V was cut by 5 bases and J by 0 bases, with 17 bases left in between. This CDR3 has 17 residues. In nucleotides, the CDR3 is TGTGCCAGCAGCCCGGGCCTAGCGGACAGCTCCTACAATGAGCAGTTCTTC. Its translation: CASSPGLADSSYNEQFF.

The chain joins TRBV7-9 to TRBJ1-2; D ambiguous. There are 15 residues in the CDR3. Germline V lookup: CDR1 SEHNR, CDR2 FQNEAQ (reference sequence). V lost 1 base to trimming and J lost 4 bases, with 13 bases between them. The CDR3 spells CASSLGPSRPYGYTF. CDR3 in DNA: TGTGCCAGCAGCTTAGGCCCGAGTCGCCCCTATGGCTACACCTTC.

The table lists this clone with many counts. The chain uses TRBV27 and TRBJ1-1, with D possibly TRBD1 on 6 matching bases. V shed 4 bases and J shed 4 bases, with 16 bases lying between them. The CDR3 is made up of 15 amino acids. From germline, CDR1 is MNHEY and CDR2 SMNVEV (reference sequence). CDR3 residues: CASSYYHEGGTEAFF. CDR3 DNA sequence: TGTGCCAGCAGTTACTATCATGAAGGGGGCACTGAAGCTTTCTTT.

The chain has TRBV5-1 and TRBJ2-1; 10 bases align to TRBD2. In germline, CDR1 is SGHRS, CDR2 YFSETQ. The J segment lost 5 bases and the V segment lost 2 bases, leaving 22 bases of the junction unmatched. The CDR3 has 21 amino acids. Written as DNA, the CDR3 is TGCGCCAGCAGCTTCTTTAGGGGTAGCGGGAGGTCCCGTCATTCAGACAATGAGCAGTTCTTC. Its translation: CASSFFRGSGRSRHSDNEQFF.

The chain's CDR3 is CASGGQGAQYF. The CDR3 DNA follows: TGTGCCAGCGGGGGACAGGGGGCCCAGTACTTC. This chain uses TRBV27 with TRBJ2-5; 11 bases are a match to TRBD1. The CDR3 runs 11 residues. V trimming: 8 bases; J trimming: 9 bases; junction bases outside the gene matches: 2. The germline gives CDR1 MNHEY, CDR2 SMNVEV (reference sequence).

The chain carries TRBV2 and TRBJ1-5; D is uncertain. The V and J ends lost 5 bases and 3 bases respectively, with 11 bases between them. This CDR3 has 14 residues. Per the germline V gene, CDR1 is SNHLY and CDR2 is FYNNEI. CDR3 in amino acids: CASSWAAHNQPQHF. CDR3 nucleotide sequence: TGTGCCAGCAGTTGGGCAGCACACAATCAGCCCCAGCATTTT. Complete variable domain (other parts from reference TRBV2 and TRBJ1-5): EPEVTQTPSHQVTQMGQEVILRCVPISNHLYFYWYRQILGQKVEFLVSFYNNEISEKSEIFDDQFSVERPDGSNFTLKIRSTKLEDSAMYFCASSWAAHNQPQHFGDGTRLSIL.

This clone has only one observation. The chain carries TRBV27 and TRBJ2-3, with 8 bases that match TRBD2. The ends lost 10 bases at V and 2 bases at J; junction bases unmatched: 11. The CDR3 runs to 15 residues. CDR1 and CDR2 (germline): MNHEY, SMNVEV (reference sequence). This chain's CDR3 is CATVRLAGYTDTQYF. The CDR3 nucleotides read TGTGCCACCGTACGCTTAGCGGGGTACACAGATACGCAGTATTTT.

The J gene is TRBJ2-7, the V gene TRBV24-1; weak D call: TRBD1 (6 bases). From germline, CDR1 is KGHDR and CDR2 SFDVKD. The V and J ends lost 9 bases and 4 bases respectively, with 15 bases between them. This CDR3 has 13 residues. CDR3 DNA: TGTGCCACCCACAGGACAGACCATTACGAGCAGTACTTC. Amino acid sequence: CATHRTDHYEQYF.

This chain joins TRBV28 and TRBJ1-2, with D unresolved. The CDR3 contains 11 residues. Trimming stripped 5 bases from V and 1 base from J, with 2 bases between. Germline V gene lookup returns CDR1 MDHEN and CDR2 SYDVKM. CDR3 nucleotides: TGTGCCAGCAGTCTTAACTATGGCTACACCTTC. Residues: CASSLNYGYTF.

The chain has TRBV7-9 and TRBJ2-3; D is ambiguous. The ends were cut back, 4 bases at V and 0 bases at J, with 8 bases in the middle. In germline, CDR1 is SEHNR, CDR2 FQNEAQ (reference sequence). There are 14 residues in the CDR3. CDR3 DNA sequence: TGTGCCAGCAGCTGGTCCGGTAGCACAGATACGCAGTATTTT. Protein sequence: CASSWSGSTDTQYF. The variable domain in full, with the rest retrieved from reference TRBV7-9 and TRBJ2-3, is DTGVSQNPRHKITKRGQNVTFRCDPISEHNRLYWYRQTLGQGPEFLTYFQNEAQLEKSRLLSDRFSAERPKGSFSTLEIQRTEQGDSAMYLCASSWSGSTDTQYFGPGTRLTVL.

V is TRBV11-2 and J is TRBJ2-7, with D possibly being TRBD1 (5 bases). Germline V gene sequence: CDR1 SGHAT, CDR2 FQNNGV. V was shortened by 4 bases and J by 4 bases, with 8 bases between the two germline ends. This CDR3 has 12 amino acids. CDR3 DNA sequence: TGTGCCAGCAGCTCGGACAATTACGAGCAGTACTTC. Its protein is CASSSDNYEQYF.

The rearrangement uses TRBV4-1 and TRBJ1-6, with 7 bases fitting TRBD1. Per the germline V gene, CDR1 is MGHRA and CDR2 is YSYEKL. V lost 3 bases to trimming and J lost 0 bases; unmatched junction nucleotides: 8. The CDR3 is made up of 18 amino acids. This CDR3 reads CASSQKGQQSSYNSPLHF. The CDR3, as DNA: TGCGCCAGCAGCCAGAAGGGACAGCAGAGCTCCTATAATTCACCCCTCCACTTT.

The genes are TRBV28 and TRBJ1-1; the D is unclear. V was cut by 10 bases and J by 4 bases, with 7 bases left in between. CDR1 is MDHEN and CDR2 is SYDVKM in the germline V gene. There are 10 residues in the CDR3. The CDR3 loop is CATAGTEAFF. Here the CDR3 DNA reads TGTGCCACCGCCGGCACTGAAGCTTTCTTT.

The chain couples TRBV6-5 to TRBJ2-1; unclear D gene. Germline CDR1 MNHEY, CDR2 SVGAGI. This CDR3 region has 14 residues. V lost 5 bases, J lost 4 bases, and 12 bases lay in between. The DNA of the CDR3 is TGTGCCAGCAGTCCCCGAGAGAAATACAATGAGCAGTTCTTC. It is translated as CASSPREKYNEQFF.

The chain combines TRBV6-4 with TRBJ1-2; unclear D gene. Trimming pared 3 bases from V and 7 bases from J, leaving 15 bases between. Germline-derived CDR1 and CDR2 are MRHNA and SNTAGT. This CDR3 region has 14 residues. CDR3 residues: CASSEVDSLGGYTF. CDR3 sequence (DNA): TGTGCCAGCAGTGAGGTCGACTCTCTAGGTGGCTACACCTTC.

A remark on this clone: The same CDR3 is also encoded by other DNA sequences in this sample. V usage is TRBV4-1 and J usage is TRBJ2-1; 9 nucleotides line up with TRBD2. This CDR3 has 15 amino acids. The ends lost 1 base at V and 4 bases at J; junction bases unmatched: 2. In germline, CDR1 is MGHRA, CDR2 YSYEKL. The CDR3 DNA reads TGCGCCAGCAGCCAAGCGCGGGGGGGGTACAATGAGCAGTTCTTC. As protein: CASSQARGGYNEQFF.

The chain links TRBV15 to TRBJ2-1; 9 bases fit TRBD1. This CDR3 is 15 amino acids long. Germline V CDR1 and CDR2: LNHNV, YYDKDF (reference sequence). The V and J ends lost 3 bases and 8 bases, in that order; junction bases with no gene match: 8. In DNA form, the CDR3 reads TGTGCCACCAGCAGGGGAGGGACAGGGCACCATGAGCAGTTCTTC. It specifies CATSRGGTGHHEQFF.

The sample holds one count of this clone. The CDR3 DNA is TGCGCCAGCAGCCAAGATTATCAGGGATCGGACCTGTTTTTT. The encoded protein is CASSQDYQGSDLFF. V usage is TRBV4-1 and J usage is TRBJ1-4; possible D gene TRBD1, 5 bases. V was pared by 0 bases and J by 14 bases, with 16 bases between. CDR1 and CDR2 from the germline V gene are MGHRA and YSYEKL. This CDR3 has 14 amino acids.

V gene TRBV7-9 combines with J gene TRBJ2-5; the D gene is possibly TRBD2 (5 bases). This CDR3 spans 14 amino acids. Germline CDR1 and CDR2: SEHNR and FQNEAQ (reference sequence). With 2 bases removed from V and 0 bases from J, the gap between germline ends came to 7 bases. Here the CDR3 reads CASSLMTNQETQYF. CDR3 nucleotides: TGTGCCAGCAGCTTAATGACTAACCAAGAGACCCAGTACTTC.

The gene calls are TRBV7-8 and TRBJ1-2; no definite D call. Deletions cut 4 bases from V and 4 bases from J, with 13 bases between. The CDR3 extends over 14 amino acids. Germline V gene lookup returns CDR1 SGHVS and CDR2 FQNEAQ. The CDR3 DNA follows: TGTGCCAGCAGCTGGGAGGGTACTTCCTATGGCTACACCTTC. Amino acids: CASSWEGTSYGYTF.

V gene TRBV28 combines with J gene TRBJ1-6; TRBD1 aligns across 7 bases. Trimming at V came to 5 bases and at J to 7 bases, leaving 5 bases not matched to a gene. The germline V gene encodes CDR1 MDHEN and CDR2 SYDVKM. The CDR3 covers 14 residues. DNA of the CDR3: TGTGCCAGCAGTCCAGGGGGGCGAAATTCACCCCTCCACTTT. This sequence encodes CASSPGGRNSPLHF.

J is TRBJ2-3 and V is TRBV9; D unresolved. The CDR3 runs 14 residues. Germline V gene sequence: CDR1 SGDLS, CDR2 YYNGEE. Trimming cost V 6 bases and J 1 base, with 12 bases left between them. CDR3 loop: CASTPTSRTDTQYF. The CDR3 nucleotides are TGTGCCAGCACCCCGACTTCCCGCACAGATACGCAGTATTTT.

This clone was counted between two and nine times. J is TRBJ1-1 and V is TRBV14, with D perhaps matching TRBD1 (6 bases). Trimming shortened V by 3 bases and J by 4 bases, and 15 bases separated the two germline ends. Germline CDR1 SGHDN, CDR2 FVKESK. CDR3 length equals 15 residues. The CDR3 DNA follows: TGTGCCAGCAGCCACCAAGGCGCAGGGGTCACTGAAGCTTTCTTT. Protein product: CASSHQGAGVTEAFF.